The clone carrying this T cell receptor (beta chain) has just a few counts. Its cognate antigen is unknown. The data were taken from a study of T cells in Graves' hyperthyroidism and ophthalmopathy. General study results and limits: Researchers report that a 13 V-J model separated ophthalmopathy from stable hyperthyroidism.

Amplification of TCR beta CDR3 regions used RNA as the template. With the HTBI primer set, the TCR CDR3 went through a first round of RT-PCR. TCRdb re-called the multiplex PCR reads through MiXCR, storing one row per CDR3 protein. The table shows 500,000 to 650,000 distinct CDR3 sequences, with 14% occurring only once. V dropped 5 bases and J dropped 6; count of bases not matched to a gene: 9. Germline V gives CDR1 SEHNR, CDR2 FQNEAQ (reference sequence). This CDR3 contains 16 residues. Sequences were obtained from blood. The chain uses TRBV7-9 and TRBJ2-2, with 10 bases fitting TRBD1. The source is a woman aged 40 to 49 with Graves' hyperthyroidism. The chain's CDR3 is CASSPDRGRVPGELFF. The CDR3 DNA is TGTGCCAGCAGCCCCGACAGGGGGCGCGTCCCCGGGGAGCTGTTTTTT. Combining the CDR3 with reference TRBV7-9 and TRBJ2-2 gives the whole variable domain DTGVSQNPRHKITKRGQNVTFRCDPISEHNRLYWYRQTLGQGPEFLTYFQNEAQLEKSRLLSDRFSAERPKGSFSTLEIQRTEQGDSAMYLCASSPDRGRVPGELFFGEGSRLTVL.